This T cell receptor (beta chain) originates from a study of neurological immune-mediated disorders. The time point here: longitudinal time-point 1 (baseline). CDR3 length: 14 residues. The V segment lost 6 bases and the J segment 0 bases; nucleotides outside the gene matches: 3. The germline V gene encodes CDR1 DFQATT and CDR2 SNEGSKA (reference sequence). TCRdb recomputed calls from the 5' RACE reads with MiXCR, one row per CDR3 protein. This table has tens of thousands of distinct CDR3 sequences, 10% appearing once. V usage is TRBV20-1 and J usage is TRBJ2-7; 12 nucleotides align to TRBD2. Sample: PBMCs. The TCR sequence derives from a man aged 25-40 years in good health. Here the CDR3 reads CSARLAGASYEQYF. The CDR3 DNA reads as TGCAGTGCAAGACTAGCGGGAGCCTCCTACGAGCAGTACTTC.